A selection of T cell receptor beta chains follows, all from one sample in a study of stem cell transplantation in POMP-related autoinflammatory disease. The assay was immunoSEQ multiplex PCR, and TCRdb's table has in-frame clones only and misses some. The sample yields 5,000 or so clones, more than 85% seen once. The sample in question was CD8+ T cells from PBMCs, obtained after stem cell transplantation. The receptors come from a human patient with POMP-related autoinflammation and immune dysregulation (PRAID). Some T cells may trace back to the graft donor. Each CDR3 is given with its conserved first and last residue. D genes are given only for firm matches. A clone size is listed for some rows: how often the clone was seen (once, few, many), or a class if it is expanded.

d_call	clone_size	v_call	j_call	cdr3_aa	cdr3_nt
-	-	TRBV5-6	TRBJ1-1	CASSLGQTTFTEAFF	TGTGCCAGCAGCTTGGGACAGACAACTTTTACTGAAGCTTTCTTT
-	-	TRBV4-3	TRBJ2-7	CASSPYLTTYEQYF	TGCGCCAGCAGCCCCTACCTGACAACCTACGAGCAGTACTTC
-	-	TRBV19	TRBJ2-1	CASSPVGDVITYNEQFF	TGTGCCAGTAGTCCGGTGGGGGACGTCATAACCTACAATGAGCAGTTCTTC
TRBD1	-	TRBV30	TRBJ1-1	CAWSQGGTEAFF	TGTGCCTGGAGTCAGGGGGGAACTGAAGCTTTCTTT
-	-	TRBV19	TRBJ2-3	CATTPSRDVADTQYF	TGTGCCACTACCCCGTCCAGGGATGTAGCAGATACGCAGTATTTT
TRBD2	-	TRBV3-1/TRBV3-2	TRBJ2-7	CASSRDLAGEQYF	TGTGCCAGCAGCCGGGACCTAGCGGGGGAGCAGTACTTC
TRBD1	once	TRBV19	TRBJ1-1	CASSMTGGLNTEAFF	TGTGCCAGTAGTATGACAGGGGGCCTGAACACTGAAGCTTTCTTT
-	-	TRBV29-1	TRBJ2-1	CSVEGGRGSYNEQFF	TGCAGCGTTGAAGGAGGGCGGGGATCCTACAATGAGCAGTTCTTC
-	-	TRBV27	TRBJ2-7	CASSLSRDGSSYEQYF	TGTGCCAGCAGTTTATCTAGGGACGGGAGCTCCTACGAGCAGTACTTC
TRBD2	-	TRBV30	TRBJ2-7	CAWSVQLAGLEQYF	TGTGCCTGGAGTGTACAACTAGCGGGACTTGAGCAGTACTTC
TRBD1	-	TRBV6-2/TRBV6-3	TRBJ2-2	CASSYSISGGSNTGELFF	TGTGCCAGCAGTTACTCGATTTCAGGGGGCTCGAACACCGGGGAGCTGTTTTTT
-	-	TRBV9	TRBJ2-5	CASSVEGAGIQETQYF	TGTGCCAGCAGCGTAGAGGGGGCGGGAATCCAAGAGACCCAGTACTTC
TRBD2	-	TRBV27	TRBJ2-7	CASSSLGGAFYEQYF	TGTGCCAGCAGTTCCCTCGGGGGGGCCTTCTACGAGCAGTACTTC
-	-	TRBV5-8	TRBJ1-1	CASSLSGDGPNTEAFF	TGTGCCAGCAGCTTGTCTGGGGACGGCCCGAACACTGAAGCTTTCTTT
-	-	TRBV30	TRBJ2-7	CASSPFGDSEQYF	TGTGCCTCCTCACCATTCGGGGATTCCGAGCAGTACTTC
TRBD2	-	TRBV28	TRBJ2-1	CASSSTRGLGDEQFF	TGTGCCAGCAGTAGCACACGGGGACTAGGGGATGAGCAGTTCTTC
-	few	TRBV24-1	TRBJ1-2	CATSDRDREDGYTF	TGTGCCACCAGTGACCGGGACCGAGAAGATGGCTACACCTTC
TRBD2	-	TRBV7-9	TRBJ2-1	CASSGTSSYNEQFF	TGTGCCAGCTCCGGGACTAGCTCCTACAATGAGCAGTTCTTC
-	-	TRBV14	TRBJ2-1	CASSFRRSSYNEQFF	TGTGCCAGCAGCTTCCGTCGGAGCTCCTACAATGAGCAGTTCTTC
-	-	TRBV27	TRBJ2-5	CASSGLDTQETQYF	TGTGCCAGCAGTGGTTTGGACACTCAAGAGACCCAGTACTTC
-	-	TRBV11-1	TRBJ2-2	CASSKGPSSTGELFF	TGTGCCAGCAGCAAGGGACCCTCGAGCACCGGGGAGCTGTTTTTT
-	-	TRBV7-8	TRBJ2-7	CASSLAVASYEQYF	TGTGCCAGCAGCTTAGCCGTAGCCTCCTACGAGCAGTACTTC
TRBD2	-	TRBV27	TRBJ2-1	CASSLAGDYNEQFF	TGTGCCAGCAGTTTAGCGGGAGACTACAATGAGCAGTTCTTC
-	-	TRBV30	TRBJ1-6	CACGPGYNSPLHF	TGTGCCTGTGGACCAGGGTATAATTCACCCCTCCACTTT
-	-	TRBV27	TRBJ2-4	CASSPGSGNIQYF	TGTGCCAGCAGTCCCGGGAGCGGAAACATTCAGTACTTC
-	-	TRBV19	TRBJ2-1	CASSIVPAGEQFF	TGTGCCAGTAGTATAGTCCCTGCCGGTGAGCAGTTCTTC
-	once	TRBV24-1	TRBJ2-5	CATAGLAEQETQYF	TGTGCCACGGCGGGTCTTGCGGAGCAAGAGACCCAGTACTTC
-	-	TRBV27	TRBJ1-1	CASSPDGNTEAFF	TGTGCCAGCAGCCCGGACGGGAACACTGAAGCTTTCTTT